This TCR beta chain appears in the sequencing data of a study of shared clonotypes between healthy human individuals. Only CD45RO-negative cells positively selected for CCR7 counted as naive CD8 cells, so terminally differentiated effector memory CD45RA+ cells were excluded. The repertoire was sequenced with immunoSEQ multiplex PCR; TCRdb's copy has only in-frame clones and lacks some. Of approximately 740,000 clones in the sample, around 93% are singletons; the top ten hold about 25%. The ends were cut back, 5 bases at V and 0 bases at J, with 7 bases in the middle. The CDR3 extends over 13 amino acids. Germline V lookup: CDR1 KGHSH, CDR2 LQKENI.

Material: naive CD8+ T cells sorted from blood. The sequence was obtained from a man aged 25-40 years in good health. The rearrangement joins TRBV18 to TRBJ2-5; D is unresolved. CDR3 DNA: TGTGCCAGCTCAGATACCAACCAAGAGACCCAGTACTTC. This sequence encodes CASSDTNQETQYF.